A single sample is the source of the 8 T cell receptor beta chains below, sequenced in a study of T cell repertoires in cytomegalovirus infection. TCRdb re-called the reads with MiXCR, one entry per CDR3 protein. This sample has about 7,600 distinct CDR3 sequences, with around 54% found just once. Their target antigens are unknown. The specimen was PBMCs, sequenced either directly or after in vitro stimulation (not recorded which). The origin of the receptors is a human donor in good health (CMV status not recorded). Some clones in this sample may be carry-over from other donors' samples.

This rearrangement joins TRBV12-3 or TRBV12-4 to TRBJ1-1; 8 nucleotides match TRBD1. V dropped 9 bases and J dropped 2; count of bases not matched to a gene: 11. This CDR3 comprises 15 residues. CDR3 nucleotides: TGTGCCAGACGGCCCCCGACAGGGGTTAACACTGAAGCTTTCTTT. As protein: CARRPPTGVNTEAFF.

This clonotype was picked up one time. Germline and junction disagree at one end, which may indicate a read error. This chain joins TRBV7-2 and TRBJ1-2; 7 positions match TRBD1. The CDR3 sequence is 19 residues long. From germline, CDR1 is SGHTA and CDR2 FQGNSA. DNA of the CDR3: TGTGCCAGCGGCTTAGTGGACGTCACTCCGACAGGGTTGGGTCGGGGCTACACCTTC. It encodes CASGLVDVTPTGLGRGYTF.

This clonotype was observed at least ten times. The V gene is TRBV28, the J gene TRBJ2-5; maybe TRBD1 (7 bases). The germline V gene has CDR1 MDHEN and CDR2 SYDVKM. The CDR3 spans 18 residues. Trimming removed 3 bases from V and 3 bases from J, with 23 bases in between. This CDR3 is CASSFAGQLDSAKETQYF. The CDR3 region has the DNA TGTGCCAGCAGTTTTGCGGGACAGTTAGACTCAGCCAAAGAGACCCAGTACTTC.

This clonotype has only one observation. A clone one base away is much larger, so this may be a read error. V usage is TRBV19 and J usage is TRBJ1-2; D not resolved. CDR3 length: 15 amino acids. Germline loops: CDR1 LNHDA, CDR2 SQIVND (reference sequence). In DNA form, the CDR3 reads TGTACCAGTAGTGCCCCGGACGGTTCTAACTATGGCTACACCTTC. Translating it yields CTSSAPDGSNYGYTF.

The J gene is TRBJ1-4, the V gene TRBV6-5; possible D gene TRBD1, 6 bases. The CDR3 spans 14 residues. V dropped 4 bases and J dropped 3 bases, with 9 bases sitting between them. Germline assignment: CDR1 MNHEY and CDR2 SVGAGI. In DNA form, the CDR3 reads TGTGCCAGCAGTTTACAGGGCTCTAATGAAAAACTGTTTTTT. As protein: CASSLQGSNEKLFF.

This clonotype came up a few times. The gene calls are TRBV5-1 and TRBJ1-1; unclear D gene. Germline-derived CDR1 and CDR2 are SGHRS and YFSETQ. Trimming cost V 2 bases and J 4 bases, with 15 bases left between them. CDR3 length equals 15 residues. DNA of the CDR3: TGCGCCAGCAGCTTTAGCGGGGAGGTCGGCACTGAAGCTTTCTTT. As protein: CASSFSGEVGTEAFF.

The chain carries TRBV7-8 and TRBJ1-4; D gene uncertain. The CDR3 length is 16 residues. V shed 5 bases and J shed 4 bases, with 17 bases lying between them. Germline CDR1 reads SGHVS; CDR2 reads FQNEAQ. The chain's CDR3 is CASSPLLGRGNEKLFF. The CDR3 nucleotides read TGTGCCAGCAGCCCTCTGCTAGGTCGGGGTAATGAAAAACTGTTTTTT.

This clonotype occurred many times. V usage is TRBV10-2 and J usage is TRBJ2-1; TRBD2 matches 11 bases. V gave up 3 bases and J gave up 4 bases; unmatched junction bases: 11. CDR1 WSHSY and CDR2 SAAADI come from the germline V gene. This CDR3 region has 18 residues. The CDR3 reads CASSEMKPGLAVYNEQFF. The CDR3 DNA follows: TGCGCCAGCAGTGAAATGAAACCGGGACTAGCGGTTTACAATGAGCAGTTCTTC.